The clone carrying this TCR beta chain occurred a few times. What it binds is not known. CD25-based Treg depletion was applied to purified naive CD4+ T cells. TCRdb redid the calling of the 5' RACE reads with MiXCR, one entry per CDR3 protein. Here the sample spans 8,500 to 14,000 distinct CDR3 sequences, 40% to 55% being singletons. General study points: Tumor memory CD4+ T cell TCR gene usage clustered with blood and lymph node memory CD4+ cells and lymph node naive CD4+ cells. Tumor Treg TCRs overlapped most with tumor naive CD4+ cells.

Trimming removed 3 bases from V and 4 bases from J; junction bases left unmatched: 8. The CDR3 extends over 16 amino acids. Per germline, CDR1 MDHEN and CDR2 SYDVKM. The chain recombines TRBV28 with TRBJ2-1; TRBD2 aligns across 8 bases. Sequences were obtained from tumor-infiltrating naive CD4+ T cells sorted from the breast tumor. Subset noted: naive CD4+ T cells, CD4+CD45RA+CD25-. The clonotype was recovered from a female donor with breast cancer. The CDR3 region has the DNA TGTGCCAGCAGTTTGAGGGCGGGAGGTTCTTACAATGAGCAGTTCTTC. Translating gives CASSLRAGGSYNEQFF.